This section outlines one TCR beta chain sequence together with its context. Its antigen is not known. The data derive from a study of shared clonotypes between healthy human individuals. Study-wide results and limits: Sampling was confined to blood; repertoires within tissues likely differ. Some clonotypes were shared by all four sorted-subset donors, while others were not shared. The non-shared ones had lower generation probabilities than the shared ones. The naive CD4 repertoires of several donors were compared, and 5% to 6.5% of clonotypes were shared.

Healthy and HIV-negative, the adult donors had no recent acute infections or vaccinations. The assay was immunoSEQ multiplex PCR, and TCRdb's table has in-frame clones only and misses some. The sample records around 700,000 clones, 72% being singletons. The length of the CDR3 is 19 residues. CDR1 MNHNS and CDR2 SASEGT come from the germline V gene. V lost 1 base to trimming and J lost 5 bases, with 26 bases between them. What was sequenced was memory CD4+ T cells sorted from blood. As to subset: CD45RA-negative fraction. This TCR was recovered from a woman aged 30 to 39 in good health. This rearrangement joins TRBV6-1 to TRBJ2-5; possibly TRBD2 for D (7 bases). CDR3 nucleotides: TGTGCCAGCAGTGAAGAGGGCAAGTCTTGGGGGGGCCTTCGCGAGACCCAGTACTTC. Its protein is CASSEEGKSWGGLRETQYF.